This passage covers 22 T cell receptor beta chains from one sample sequenced in a study of T cell repertoires in cytomegalovirus infection. TCRdb redid the calling of the reads with MiXCR, one entry per CDR3 protein. Of approximately 910,000 distinct CDR3 sequences listed, more than 25% are singletons. No cognate antigen is known for these TCRs. The specimen was cultured CD8+ T cells from PBMCs, collected from culture after CMV antigen stimulation. The source of these receptors is a human donor in good health (CMV status not recorded). Some clones in this sample may be carry-over from other donors' samples.

The rearrangement links TRBV14 to TRBJ2-1; D gene ambiguous. The V and J ends lost 3 bases and 0 bases respectively, with 9 bases between them. CDR3 length: 15 amino acids. Per germline, CDR1 SGHDN and CDR2 FVKESK. Written as DNA, the CDR3 is TGTGCCAGCAGCCACGACTGGAGCTCCTACAATGAGCAGTTCTTC. Translating gives CASSHDWSSYNEQFF.

This clonotype has a handful of counts. The chain is built from TRBV7-9 and TRBJ1-6; TRBD1 matches at 7 bases. The V gene end was trimmed by 3 bases and the J gene end by 8 bases; junction bases not matched to a gene: 7. CDR1 and CDR2 (germline): SEHNR, FQNEAQ (reference sequence). The CDR3 has 15 amino acids. The CDR3 protein is CASSFLGGPDSPLHF. In DNA form, the CDR3 reads TGTGCCAGCAGCTTCTTAGGGGGCCCCGATTCACCCCTCCACTTT.

The chain couples TRBV3-1 to TRBJ1-1, with D perhaps TRBD1 (5 bases). Germline V gene sequence: CDR1 LGHDT, CDR2 YNNKEL (reference sequence). CDR3 length: 14 residues. V lost 4 bases, J lost 6 bases, and 15 bases lay in between. CDR3 amino acids: CASSPRGGTSEAFF. The CDR3 nucleotides read TGTGCCAGCAGCCCCCGGGGAGGGACTTCTGAAGCTTTCTTT.

This clonotype was picked up one time. V usage is TRBV6-6 and J usage is TRBJ2-7; 7 bases fit TRBD1. CDR1 is MNHNY, CDR2 SVGAGI, per germline (reference sequence). The trim removed 2 bases at V and 3 bases at J, leaving 7 bases unmatched. CDR3 length equals 15 residues. The CDR3 DNA follows: TGTGCCAGCAGTTACCCGGGACAGCCCTACTACGAGCAGTACTTC. As protein: CASSYPGQPYYEQYF.

The chain uses TRBV12-3 or TRBV12-4 and TRBJ2-3; D is perhaps TRBD2 (5 bases). The CDR3 has 14 residues. The V gene lost 4 bases and the J gene lost 0 bases, with 8 bases spanning the gap. CDR3 nucleotides: TGTGCCAGCAGTTCAGCGGTGAGCACAGATACGCAGTATTTT. Translating gives CASSSAVSTDTQYF.

V and J are TRBV2 and TRBJ2-1; 7 bases align to TRBD1. With 4 bases clipped from V and 4 bases from J, the junction kept 7 bases outside the gene matches. This CDR3 is 15 amino acids long. The V gene's germline CDR1 is SNHLY and CDR2 FYNNEI. The CDR3, as DNA: TGTGCCAGCAGTGGGAAACAGGGGATATACAATGAGCAGTTCTTC. Protein product: CASSGKQGIYNEQFF.

This chain connects TRBV11-1 to TRBJ2-1; 7 bases agree with TRBD1. CDR1 SGHAT and CDR2 FQDESV come from the germline V gene (reference sequence). The V and J ends lost 5 bases and 2 bases, in that order; junction bases with no gene match: 6. The CDR3 loop spans 15 amino acids. The CDR3 bases are TGTGCCAGCAGCCAACGGGACAGTACCTACAATGAGCAGTTCTTC. Protein sequence: CASSQRDSTYNEQFF.

This clonotype was counted many times. One base away lies a much larger clone, so this may be a sequencing read error. The rearrangement uses TRBV7-2 and TRBJ2-1; 7 bases are a match to TRBD2. V gave up 5 bases and J gave up 2 bases; unmatched junction bases: 9. Per the germline V gene, CDR1 is SGHTA and CDR2 is FQGNSA. CDR3 length: 16 residues. In DNA, the CDR3 is TGTGCCAGCAGCCTAGAGGGACTATCGGCCTACAATGAGCAGTTCTTC. Amino acids: CASSLEGLSAYNEQFF.

The chain combines TRBV23-1 with TRBJ2-6; D unresolved. TRBV23-1 is an ORF, and what it does is uncertain. The V and J ends lost 3 bases and 0 bases respectively, with 9 bases between them. The CDR3 contains 16 residues. Here the CDR3 DNA reads TGCGCCAGCAGTCATTCTCCCAGCTCTGGGGCCAACGTCCTGACTTTC. Protein: CASSHSPSSGANVLTF.

This clonotype has just one count. The CDR3 is CASSSLPGLAGVDTQYF. As DNA, the CDR3 is TGTGCCAGCAGTTCCCTACCGGGACTAGCGGGGGTAGATACGCAGTATTTT. V is TRBV27 and J is TRBJ2-3; 14 bases agree with TRBD2. The CDR3 length is 17 residues. Per germline, CDR1 MNHEY and CDR2 SMNVEV (reference sequence). Trimming at V came to 4 bases and at J to 5 bases, leaving 8 bases not matched to a gene.

This sequence joins TRBV24-1 and TRBJ2-2; D possibly corresponds to TRBD2 (6 bases). Trimming took off 2 bases at V and 5 bases at J, with 14 bases between the two ends. The CDR3 loop spans 16 amino acids. Per germline, CDR1 KGHDR and CDR2 SFDVKD. CDR3 DNA sequence: TGTGCCACCAGTGATTACGGGGGTTCGGAGACCGGGGAGCTGTTTTTT. Translating gives CATSDYGGSETGELFF.

Comment on this clonotype: The junction differs from germline at one of its ends, possibly a read error. The chain has TRBV7-8 and TRBJ1-2, with D hard to call. The germline V gene encodes CDR1 SGHVS and CDR2 FQNEAQ. The CDR3 consists of 14 residues. CDR3 DNA sequence: TGTGTCAGCAGCTTAGTGAGAGGAGGCGATGGCTACACCTTC. Protein sequence: CVSSLVRGGDGYTF.

This clonotype was picked up a small number of times. The chain combines TRBV19 with TRBJ2-1; 9 positions match TRBD1. Germline trimming cut 3 bases from V and 7 bases from J; bases unmatched to any gene: 7. From germline, CDR1 is LNHDA and CDR2 SQIVND (reference sequence). This CDR3 has 15 residues. The CDR3 is CASSIEGQGGNEQFF. The CDR3 DNA sequence: TGTGCCAGTAGTATTGAGGGACAGGGAGGGAATGAGCAGTTCTTC.

This clonotype was counted only a few times. The rearrangement links TRBV6-5 to TRBJ2-7; tentative D call: TRBD2 (7 bases). CDR1 MNHEY and CDR2 SVGAGI come from the germline V gene. The CDR3 spans 15 residues. V was shortened by 1 base and J by 6 bases, with 16 bases between the two germline ends. Written as DNA, the CDR3 is TGTGCCAGCAGTTACTACGGGGGGCTTTATACCGAGCAGTACTTC. It translates to CASSYYGGLYTEQYF.

The chain employs TRBV3-1 and TRBJ2-1; the match to TRBD2 covers 9 bases. The junction had 6 bases not matched to a gene; V was cut back by 0 bases and J by 0 bases. Germline-derived CDR1 and CDR2 are LGHDT and YNNKEL (reference sequence). The CDR3 sequence is 18 residues long. The CDR3 DNA follows: TGTGCCAGCAGCCAAGATTCGGGGACTAGCCTCTCCTACAATGAGCAGTTCTTC. It yields the protein CASSQDSGTSLSYNEQFF.

A few counts support this clonotype. The rearrangement links TRBV20-1 to TRBJ1-2, with D possibly matching TRBD1 (5 bases). CDR1 is DFQATT, CDR2 SNEGSKA, per germline (reference sequence). V lost 7 bases to trimming and J lost 0 bases, with 15 bases between them. The CDR3 consists of 14 residues. CDR3 in DNA: TGCAGTGGGTCAGACAGAAAAACTAACTATGGCTACACCTTC. This translates into CSGSDRKTNYGYTF.

The chain has TRBV11-1 and TRBJ2-1, with D maybe TRBD1 (6 bases). This CDR3 is 19 amino acids long. V was cut by 2 bases and J by 5 bases, with 25 bases left in between. CDR1 and CDR2 from the germline V gene are SGHAT and FQDESV (reference sequence). The DNA for the CDR3 is TGTGCCAGCAGCTTAAAGATATTAGCCAGGGGCGTCGGGAACAATGAGCAGTTCTTC. It yields the protein CASSLKILARGVGNNEQFF. Looking up the rest from reference TRBV11-1 and TRBJ2-1 gives the full variable domain: EAEVAQSPRYKITEKSQAVAFWCDPISGHATLYWYRQILGQGPELLVQFQDESVVDDSQLPKDRFSAERLKGVDSTLKIQPAELGDSAMYLCASSLKILARGVGNNEQFFGPGTRLTVL.

This chain connects TRBV6-5 to TRBJ2-7; 11 bases line up with TRBD1. V shed 3 bases and J 3 bases; nucleotides not matched to a gene: 7. CDR1 and CDR2 (germline): MNHEY, SVGAGI. The CDR3 has 16 amino acids. This CDR3 is CASSYPRTGGFYEQYF. CDR3 bases: TGTGCCAGCAGTTATCCCAGGACAGGGGGCTTCTACGAGCAGTACTTC.

The chain combines TRBV12-3 or TRBV12-4 with TRBJ2-1, with no clear D. This CDR3 has 15 amino acids. V dropped 2 bases and J dropped 0 bases, with 8 bases sitting between them. The CDR3 DNA is TGTGCCAGCAGTTTAAACCCAATCTCCTACAATGAGCAGTTCTTC. It is translated as CASSLNPISYNEQFF.

This chain links TRBV5-6 with TRBJ1-6; D is perhaps TRBD1 (5 bases). V lost 4 bases and J lost 7, with 15 bases in between. CDR1 SGHDT and CDR2 YYEEEE come from the germline V gene. The CDR3 has 15 residues. The CDR3 DNA follows: TGTGCCAGCAGCGCCTCCGGGACGGCAAATTCACCCCTCCACTTT. As protein: CASSASGTANSPLHF. Combining the CDR3 with reference TRBV5-6 and TRBJ1-6 gives the whole variable domain DAGVTQSPTHLIKTRGQQVTLRCSPKSGHDTVSWYQQALGQGPQFIFQYYEEEERQRGNFPDRFSGHQFPNYSSELNVNALLLGDSALYLCASSASGTANSPLHFGNGTRLTVT.

In its sample, this clonotype was seen many times. The chain employs TRBV7-8 and TRBJ2-3; D perhaps matches TRBD2 (5 bases). Trimming shortened V by 5 bases and J by 0 bases, and 18 bases separated the two germline ends. Germline V gene lookup returns CDR1 SGHVS and CDR2 FQNEAQ. The CDR3 is 17 amino acids. The CDR3 DNA reads as TGTGCCAGCAGCAACGGACTCAAGATCCCTAGCACAGATACGCAGTATTTT. Translation: CASSNGLKIPSTDTQYF.

The chain links TRBV12-3 or TRBV12-4 to TRBJ1-2; TRBD1 is a possible D gene (5 bases). V was cut by 10 bases and J by 5 bases, with 8 bases left in between. The CDR3 is 10 amino acids. CDR3: CATQGYGYTF. For the CDR3, the DNA is TGTGCCACCCAGGGTTATGGCTACACCTTC.